Each of the 24 T cell receptor beta chains below was sequenced from the same sample in a study of blood T cell repertoires in COVID-19 (dated by TCRdb to the early 2020s). The method behind the library was the immunoSEQ multiplex PCR assay. This is the immuneACCESS table as TCRdb keeps it, with only in-frame sequences that have V and J called. A part of the clones is gone; compared with another copy, unresolved V genes explain less than half, and the rest is unexplained. For this sample there are 130,000 or so clones; approximately 84% appear just once. Roughly 15% of the sample goes to the ten largest clones. The sequencing input was peripheral blood. The receptor source for this set is a woman at least 80 years old with acute or convalescent COVID-19.

The rearrangement uses TRBV4-3 and TRBJ2-3; the match to TRBD2 covers 9 bases. The J segment lost 0 bases and the V segment lost 6 bases, leaving 7 bases of the junction unmatched. This CDR3 is 16 amino acids long. Germline assignment: CDR1 LGHNA and CDR2 YSLEER. CDR3 in DNA: TGCGCCAGCAGTCGAACGACTAGCGGTAGCACAGATACGCAGTATTTT. Translating gives CASSRTTSGSTDTQYF.

The rearrangement links TRBV7-2 to TRBJ2-2, with a weak D call TRBD2 (5 bases). Germline loops: CDR1 SGHTA, CDR2 FQGNSA. The CDR3 has 16 amino acids. Trimming pared 5 bases from V and 3 bases from J, leaving 16 bases between. CDR3 sequence reads: CASSAQAPSYTGELFF. CDR3 sequence (DNA): TGTGCCAGCAGCGCCCAAGCGCCTAGCTACACCGGGGAGCTGTTTTTT.

The genes are TRBV7-9 and TRBJ2-4, with 8 bases lining up with TRBD2. The CDR3 spans 14 residues. Trimming cost V 1 base and J 7 bases; bases outside gene matches: 3. Germline values: CDR1 SEHNR, CDR2 FQNEAQ (reference sequence). The CDR3 DNA reads TGTGCCAGCAGCTTAGGGACTAGCACTAACATTCAGTACTTC. Its translation is CASSLGTSTNIQYF.

DNA of the CDR3: TGTGCCAGCTCACCCGACCTGACTAGCGGAGAGACCCAGTACTTC. Translating gives CASSPDLTSGETQYF. This chain joins TRBV18 and TRBJ2-5, with 9 bases identical to TRBD2. CDR1 is KGHSH, CDR2 LQKENI, per germline. V shed 3 bases, J shed 4 bases, and the junction held 6 bases outside the gene matches. The CDR3 spans 15 residues.

The V call is TRBV19, the J call TRBJ1-5; no definite D call. The length of the CDR3 is 15 residues. CDR1 is LNHDA, CDR2 SQIVND, per germline (reference sequence). The V and J ends lost 3 bases and 3 bases respectively, with 12 bases between them. CDR3 nucleotide sequence: TGTGCCAGTAGTATTGGGCAGGCTAACAATCAGCCCCAGCATTTT. Its translation is CASSIGQANNQPQHF. The full variable domain, rest sourced from reference TRBV19 and TRBJ1-5, is DGGITQSPKYLFRKEGQNVTLSCEQNLNHDAMYWYRQDPGQGLRLIYYSQIVNDFQKGDIAEGYSVSREKKESFPLTVTSAQKNPTAFYLCASSIGQANNQPQHFGDGTRLSIL.

This clone appeared a single time. The chain uses TRBV7-8 and TRBJ1-1; 9 bases line up with TRBD1. Germline loops: CDR1 SGHVS, CDR2 FQNEAQ. This CDR3 has 14 amino acids. The V gene end was trimmed by 4 bases and the J gene end by 3 bases; junction bases not matched to a gene: 3. CDR3 amino acids: CASSSQGADTEAFF. CDR3 bases: TGTGCCAGCAGCTCACAGGGGGCGGACACTGAAGCTTTCTTT.

This clone was seen just once. The chain carries TRBV11-2 and TRBJ2-7, with 10 bases lining up with TRBD1. The CDR3 spans 16 residues. Trimming cost V 1 base and J 3 bases; bases outside gene matches: 6. The germline CDR1 and CDR2 sequences are SGHAT and FQNNGV. Here the CDR3 reads CASSLGARDRGYEQYF. The CDR3 DNA is TGTGCCAGCAGCTTAGGAGCGCGGGACAGGGGCTACGAGCAGTACTTC.

V and J are TRBV7-9 and TRBJ1-2; TRBD1 matches at 12 bases. The CDR3 runs 15 residues. J was trimmed by 7 bases and V by 0 bases; bases with no gene match: 3. Germline lookup yields CDR1 SEHNR and CDR2 FQNEAQ (reference sequence). Written as DNA, the CDR3 is TGTGCCAGCAGCTTAGCGTGGGACAGGGGGCTTGGCTACACCTTC. Its translation is CASSLAWDRGLGYTF. Looking up the rest from reference TRBV7-9 and TRBJ1-2 gives the full variable domain: DTGVSQNPRHKITKRGQNVTFRCDPISEHNRLYWYRQTLGQGPEFLTYFQNEAQLEKSRLLSDRFSAERPKGSFSTLEIQRTEQGDSAMYLCASSLAWDRGLGYTFGSGTRLTVV.

The chain is built from TRBV7-2 and TRBJ2-7, with 7 bases fitting TRBD1. V trimming: 5 bases; J trimming: 7 bases; junction bases outside the gene matches: 14. The CDR3 has 15 amino acids. Germline V gene lookup returns CDR1 SGHTA and CDR2 FQGNSA. CDR3 sequence (DNA): TGTGCCAGCAGCCCAGGTTCCGACAGGGCAGGGGAGCAGTACTTC. Translating it yields CASSPGSDRAGEQYF.

The chain combines TRBV2 with TRBJ1-1; TRBD1 matches 8 bases. Germline CDR1 SNHLY, CDR2 FYNNEI. V shed 7 bases and J 0 bases; nucleotides not matched to a gene: 4. The CDR3 is made up of 14 amino acids. DNA of the CDR3: TGTGCCAGCAAGAAGACAGGGGTGAACACTGAAGCTTTCTTT. Translating it yields CASKKTGVNTEAFF.

The chain employs TRBV5-1 and TRBJ2-7; D is ambiguous. CDR3 size: 13 residues. CDR1 SGHRS and CDR2 YFSETQ come from the germline V gene. Trimming cost V 2 bases and J 1 base, with 7 bases left between them. CDR3 in DNA: TGCGCCAGCAGCTTACCCACTTCCTACGAGCAGTACTTC. This sequence encodes CASSLPTSYEQYF.

J is TRBJ2-3 and V is TRBV7-9; 8 bases are a match to TRBD2. V lost 4 bases and J lost 5; bases outside the gene matches: 2. The CDR3 totals 13 residues. Germline V gives CDR1 SEHNR, CDR2 FQNEAQ (reference sequence). CDR3 sequence: CASSSLAEDTQYF. As DNA, the CDR3 is TGTGCCAGCAGCTCACTAGCGGAAGATACGCAGTATTTT.

The rearrangement links TRBV19 to TRBJ1-2, with 9 bases that match TRBD1. The CDR3 has 14 residues. Germline-derived CDR1 and CDR2 are LNHDA and SQIVND (reference sequence). The V gene end was trimmed by 7 bases and the J gene end by 8 bases; junction bases not matched to a gene: 11. The CDR3, as DNA: TGTGCCAGTATCCATAGGGGACAGGGAGGAGGCTACACCTTC. Protein: CASIHRGQGGGYTF.

V is TRBV29-1 and J is TRBJ2-1; 7 bases map to TRBD2. CDR3 length equals 12 residues. CDR1 is SQVTM, CDR2 ANQGSEA, per germline. The junction had 7 bases not matched to a gene; V was cut back by 8 bases and J by 6 bases. CDR3 DNA sequence: TGCAGCTGCGGGCCTAGCGGCAATGAGCAGTTCTTC. Protein: CSCGPSGNEQFF.

This clone was seen repeatedly, ten times or more. The chain uses TRBV4-3 and TRBJ2-3, with 7 positions matching TRBD2. V dropped 0 bases and J dropped 5; count of bases not matched to a gene: 5. There are 15 residues in the CDR3. Germline assignment: CDR1 LGHNA and CDR2 YSLEER. CDR3 sequence: CASSQDRVAGDTQYF. Here the CDR3 DNA reads TGCGCCAGCAGCCAAGATAGGGTAGCGGGAGATACGCAGTATTTT.

This clone was observed a single time. The rearrangement joins TRBV13 to TRBJ2-7, with 11 bases lining up with TRBD2. Germline V gives CDR1 PRHDT, CDR2 FYEKMQ (reference sequence). J was trimmed by 0 bases and V by 5 bases; bases with no gene match: 3. The CDR3 is 15 amino acids. CDR3: CASSPSGRSSYEQYF. CDR3 DNA: TGTGCCAGCAGCCCTAGCGGGAGGAGCTCCTACGAGCAGTACTTC.

The chain has TRBV6-2 or TRBV6-3 and TRBJ2-2; maybe TRBD2 (5 bases). This CDR3 contains 15 residues. V lost 5 bases and J 0 bases, leaving 10 bases between the germline ends. Germline CDR1 MNHEY, CDR2 SVGEGT. CDR3 loop: CASSATRSNTGELFF. CDR3 sequence (DNA): TGTGCCAGCAGTGCAACTAGGTCGAACACCGGGGAGCTGTTTTTT.

This clone has more than one count but fewer than ten. The CDR3 spells CASSPDISYNEQFF. The CDR3 region has the DNA TGCGCCAGCAGCCCGGACATCTCCTACAATGAGCAGTTCTTC. V is TRBV4-1 and J is TRBJ2-1; the D gene is possibly TRBD1 (5 bases). V was pared by 4 bases and J by 0 bases, with 7 bases between. CDR3 size: 14 residues. From germline, CDR1 is MGHRA and CDR2 YSYEKL.

The chain is built from TRBV7-9 and TRBJ1-1; weak D call: TRBD1 (5 bases). The germline V gene has CDR1 SEHNR and CDR2 FQNEAQ (reference sequence). The CDR3 contains 15 residues. Trimming removed 5 bases from V and 5 bases from J, with 18 bases in between. For the CDR3, the DNA is TGTGCCAGCAGCCCCCCCAATCAGGGAGGAACTGAAGCTTTCTTT. This translates into CASSPPNQGGTEAFF. The full variable domain, its missing parts supplied by reference TRBV7-9 and TRBJ1-1, is DTGVSQNPRHKITKRGQNVTFRCDPISEHNRLYWYRQTLGQGPEFLTYFQNEAQLEKSRLLSDRFSAERPKGSFSTLEIQRTEQGDSAMYLCASSPPNQGGTEAFFGQGTRLTVV.

This clone was detected only a few times. CDR3 in amino acids: CASSSGWDTEAFF. In DNA form, the CDR3 reads TGTGCCAGCAGTTCAGGGTGGGACACTGAAGCTTTCTTT. The chain is built from TRBV12-3 or TRBV12-4 and TRBJ1-1; D may be TRBD1 (5 bases). Trimming left V 4 bases short and J 3 bases short, with 9 bases between. The CDR3 loop spans 13 amino acids.

The chain links TRBV5-6 to TRBJ2-3; a possible D gene is TRBD1 (5 bases). The CDR3 runs to 15 residues. Trimming shortened V by 6 bases and J by 3 bases, and 17 bases separated the two germline ends. CDR1 and CDR2 (germline): SGHDT, YYEEEE. This CDR3 reads CASTKQVPETDTQYF. The CDR3 DNA reads as TGTGCCAGCACCAAACAGGTCCCCGAAACAGATACGCAGTATTTT.

The genes are TRBV30 and TRBJ1-4; 8 nucleotides agree with TRBD1. The germline gives CDR1 GTSNPN, CDR2 SVGIG (reference sequence). The CDR3 is 19 amino acids. V lost 4 bases, J lost 3 bases, and 19 bases stayed unmatched. CDR3 in amino acids: CAWNGQGKGQSRANEKLFF. The CDR3 bases are TGTGCCTGGAATGGACAGGGAAAAGGTCAGAGTCGGGCTAATGAAAAACTGTTTTTT.

The chain employs TRBV11-2 and TRBJ2-1, with 8 bases fitting TRBD2. Looked up from germline, CDR1 is SGHAT and CDR2 is FQNNGV. Trimming removed 2 bases from V and 4 bases from J; junction bases left unmatched: 4. This CDR3 contains 15 residues. The CDR3: CASSLRVAGYNEQFF. In DNA, the CDR3 is TGTGCCAGCAGCTTACGGGTAGCGGGGTACAATGAGCAGTTCTTC. The variable domain in full, completed from reference TRBV11-2 and TRBJ2-1, reads EAGVAQSPRYKIIEKRQSVAFWCNPISGHATLYWYQQILGQGPKLLIQFQNNGVVDDSQLPKDRFSAERLKGVDSTLKIQPAKLEDSAVYLCASSLRVAGYNEQFFGPGTRLTVL.

V and J are TRBV5-1 and TRBJ1-4; D perhaps matches TRBD1 (5 bases). Trimming removed 0 bases from V and 5 bases from J, with 8 bases in between. The CDR3 is 14 residues long. Germline CDR1 and CDR2: SGHRS and YFSETQ. This CDR3 reads CASSLAGSNEKLFF. The CDR3 DNA reads as TGCGCCAGCAGCTTGGCAGGGTCGAATGAAAAACTGTTTTTT.